Below are 27 T cell receptor beta chains sequenced from a single sample in a study of Tregs in tolerant kidney transplant recipients. Profiling relied on immunoSEQ multiplex PCR, and the TCRdb table lists in-frame clones only, not all of them. The data contain tens of thousands of clones, around nine tenths of them singletons. The nonmyeloablative bone marrow transplants came from related graft donors, with transient mixed chimerism. Sequencing was performed on CD4+ T cells from blood (PBMCs), taken 24 months after the transplant. The receptors originated from a human patient who received a combined kidney and bone marrow transplant. Some T cells may arise from the graft donor.

The rearrangement joins TRBV7-9 to TRBJ1-1; 10 bases are shared with TRBD1. The V gene end was trimmed by 8 bases and the J gene end by 1 base; junction bases not matched to a gene: 7. The germline gives CDR1 SEHNR, CDR2 FQNEAQ (reference sequence). This CDR3 is built from 15 residues. The CDR3 DNA reads as TGTGCCAGCCTCGGGACAGGGGCTCCGAACACTGAAGCTTTCTTT. Translated, it gives CASLGTGAPNTEAFF.

This chain links TRBV12-5 with TRBJ2-1; 9 bases agree with TRBD2. The germline CDR1 and CDR2 sequences are LGHNT and FRNRAP. Trimming took 0 bases from V and 4 from J; bases not matched to a gene: 16. The CDR3 sequence is 20 residues long. The CDR3 region is CASGLVPVGNLAGKYNEQFF. CDR3 bases: TGTGCTAGTGGTTTGGTACCTGTGGGTAATCTAGCGGGGAAATACAATGAGCAGTTCTTC.

The V and J genes are TRBV6-1 and TRBJ2-4; D gene ambiguous. V gave up 6 bases and J gave up 6 bases, with 6 bases separating them. CDR1 is MNHNS, CDR2 SASEGT, per germline. The CDR3 consists of 11 residues. CDR3 sequence reads: CASRNRNIQYF. The CDR3 bases are TGTGCCAGCAGGAACAGAAACATTCAGTACTTC.

This chain's CDR3 is CASREPGELFF. CDR3 nucleotides: TGTGCCAGCAGGGAGCCCGGGGAGCTGTTTTTT. The rearrangement uses TRBV2 and TRBJ2-2; D remains unclear. Germline assignment: CDR1 SNHLY and CDR2 FYNNEI. This CDR3 contains 11 residues. The V end lost 6 bases, the J end lost 6 bases, and 5 bases lay between the germline ends.

The chain has TRBV29-1 and TRBJ2-4; possibly TRBD2 for D (6 bases). The CDR3 consists of 13 residues. Germline V gives CDR1 SQVTM, CDR2 ANQGSEA. With 6 bases removed from V and 0 bases from J, the gap between germline ends came to 9 bases. The CDR3 reads CSVEGGAKNIQYF. The CDR3 nucleotides are TGCAGCGTGGAGGGTGGAGCCAAAAACATTCAGTACTTC.

The gene calls are TRBV14 and TRBJ2-3; D unresolved. The CDR3 is 12 amino acids. Trimming took 1 base from V and 10 from J, leaving 9 bases between them. The germline V gene encodes CDR1 SGHDN and CDR2 FVKESK. In DNA form, the CDR3 reads TGTGCCAGCAGCCAAGGACATTCAGCGCAGTATTTT. It codes for CASSQGHSAQYF.

This clone was detected only once. This chain connects TRBV5-4 to TRBJ2-7; 7 nucleotides match TRBD2. CDR3 size: 16 residues. Germline V CDR1 and CDR2: SGHNT, YYREEE (reference sequence). The V and J ends lost 5 bases and 4 bases, in that order; junction bases with no gene match: 15. This CDR3 reads CASRGPGGGIWYEQYF. CDR3 DNA sequence: TGTGCCAGCAGGGGTCCCGGCGGGGGTATCTGGTACGAGCAGTACTTC. The full variable domain, with the rest looked up from reference TRBV5-4 and TRBJ2-7, is ETGVTQSPTHLIKTRGQQVTLRCSSQSGHNTVSWYQQALGQGPQFIFQYYREEENGRGNFPPRFSGLQFPNYSSELNVNALELDDSALYLCASRGPGGGIWYEQYFGPGTRLTVT.

DNA for the CDR3: TGCAGCGGCCGGCAGGGGGGTAGCCTCGAGCAGTACTTC. This sequence encodes CSGRQGGSLEQYF. The V call is TRBV29-1, the J call TRBJ2-7, with TRBD1 as a possible D gene (7 bases). The CDR3 is 13 residues long. V lost 7 bases, J lost 6 bases, and 19 bases lay in between. The V gene's germline CDR1 is SQVTM and CDR2 ANQGSEA.

V is TRBV9 and J is TRBJ2-5, with 13 bases lining up with TRBD2. Per germline, CDR1 SGDLS and CDR2 YYNGEE. The CDR3 runs to 14 residues. The ends lost 4 bases at V and 5 bases at J; junction bases unmatched: 2. Here the CDR3 DNA reads TGTGCCAGCAGCCCGACTAGCGGGGGGGAGACCCAGTACTTC. It yields the protein CASSPTSGGETQYF.

J is TRBJ1-2 and V is TRBV14; 9 nucleotides align to TRBD1. From germline, CDR1 is SGHDN and CDR2 FVKESK. With 0 bases clipped from V and 0 bases from J, the junction kept 11 bases outside the gene matches. This CDR3 is built from 19 residues. CDR3 region: CASSQDLLGQGRANYGYTF. CDR3 nucleotide sequence: TGTGCCAGCAGCCAAGATTTGCTTGGACAGGGGCGAGCTAACTATGGCTACACCTTC. The full variable domain, rest sourced from reference TRBV14 and TRBJ1-2, is EAGVTQFPSHSVIEKGQTVTLRCDPISGHDNLYWYRRVMGKEIKFLLHFVKESKQDESGMPNNRFLAERTGGTYSTLKVQPAELEDSGVYFCASSQDLLGQGRANYGYTFGSGTRLTVV.

J is TRBJ2-7 and V is TRBV27, with 8 bases matching TRBD2. From germline, CDR1 is MNHEY and CDR2 SMNVEV (reference sequence). J was trimmed by 2 bases and V by 3 bases; bases with no gene match: 9. This CDR3 is built from 16 residues. In DNA, the CDR3 is TGTGCCAGCAGTTTGAGCAAGGGTAGCGGGACCTACGAGCAGTACTTC. This encodes CASSLSKGSGTYEQYF.

The rearrangement links TRBV11-1 to TRBJ2-5; D not certain. The CDR3 spans 15 residues. Germline V CDR1 and CDR2: SGHAT, FQDESV (reference sequence). The germline V and J ends were trimmed by 3 bases and 1 base, with 12 bases remaining between them. In DNA, the CDR3 is TGTGCCAGCAGCTTCAGGCCCACCCCCCAAGAGACCCAGTACTTC. Its protein is CASSFRPTPQETQYF.

This clone was observed once. The chain couples TRBV2 to TRBJ2-5, with 9 positions matching TRBD2. This CDR3 is 14 amino acids long. J was trimmed by 5 bases and V by 6 bases; bases with no gene match: 7. Germline-derived CDR1 and CDR2 are SNHLY and FYNNEI. CDR3 amino acids: CASSLGLALETQYF. As DNA, the CDR3 is TGTGCCAGCAGCCTTGGACTAGCGCTTGAGACCCAGTACTTC. Using reference TRBV2 and TRBJ2-5 for the parts outside the CDR3, the full variable domain is EPEVTQTPSHQVTQMGQEVILRCVPISNHLYFYWYRQILGQKVEFLVSFYNNEISEKSEIFDDQFSVERPDGSNFTLKIRSTKLEDSAMYFCASSLGLALETQYFGPGTRLLVL.

The chain carries TRBV4-2 and TRBJ1-3; D remains ambiguous. CDR1 is LGHNA, CDR2 YNFKEQ, per germline. V was cut by 0 bases and J by 0 bases, with 9 bases left in between. This CDR3 spans 16 amino acids. The CDR3 reads CASSQDEVYSGNTIYF. In DNA form, the CDR3 reads TGTGCCAGCAGCCAAGATGAGGTTTACTCTGGAAACACCATATATTTT.

V is TRBV2 and J is TRBJ1-2; a weak D match, TRBD1 (5 bases). The CDR3 spans 14 residues. CDR1 is SNHLY, CDR2 FYNNEI, per germline. With 6 bases removed from V and 4 bases from J, the gap between germline ends came to 15 bases. CDR3 protein: CASRPTAASYGYTF. CDR3 coding DNA: TGTGCCAGCAGACCGACAGCCGCTAGCTATGGCTACACCTTC.

The V and J genes are TRBV6-1 and TRBJ2-5; a possible D gene is TRBD1 (5 bases). V lost 7 bases and J lost 5, with 17 bases in between. The CDR3 has 14 residues. Germline loops: CDR1 MNHNS, CDR2 SASEGT. The CDR3 here is CASKDPGYSETQYF. The DNA for the CDR3 is TGTGCCAGCAAGGATCCAGGGTATTCGGAGACCCAGTACTTC.

This clone is medium-sized. The V gene is TRBV10-3, the J gene TRBJ2-5, with D possibly being TRBD1 (6 bases). Looked up from germline, CDR1 is ENHRY and CDR2 is SYGVKD. V was shortened by 3 bases and J by 0 bases, with 11 bases between the two germline ends. This CDR3 comprises 15 residues. This CDR3 is CAISEGQRYQETQYF. As DNA, the CDR3 is TGTGCCATCAGTGAAGGACAGCGGTACCAAGAGACCCAGTACTTC.

This rearrangement joins TRBV7-2 to TRBJ2-5, with a possible D match to TRBD2 (6 bases). The V gene lost 2 bases and the J gene lost 1 base, with 14 bases spanning the gap. Germline-derived CDR1 and CDR2 are SGHTA and FQGNSA. CDR3 length: 16 residues. The CDR3 protein is CASSLRPAGPQETQYF. CDR3 DNA sequence: TGTGCCAGCAGCTTACGGCCAGCGGGCCCCCAAGAGACCCAGTACTTC.

The chain couples TRBV7-9 to TRBJ2-2, with TRBD2 matching 8 bases. Per the germline V gene, CDR1 is SEHNR and CDR2 is FQNEAQ (reference sequence). J was trimmed by 4 bases and V by 1 base; bases with no gene match: 2. The CDR3 extends over 15 amino acids. For the CDR3, the DNA is TGTGCCAGCAGCTTAGACGGGAGGGGCACCGGGGAGCTGTTTTTT. This sequence encodes CASSLDGRGTGELFF.

The chain uses TRBV6-6 and TRBJ1-1, with a tentative D call TRBD1 (5 bases). V lost 0 bases, J lost 5 bases, and 16 bases lay in between. The CDR3 has 16 amino acids. Germline CDR1 MNHNY, CDR2 SVGAGI (reference sequence). As DNA, the CDR3 is TGTGCCAGCAGTTACTCGAAGCAGGGCGCAGAAACTGAAGCTTTCTTT. It is translated as CASSYSKQGAETEAFF.

This chain uses TRBV7-9 with TRBJ2-1; D gene ambiguous. Germline V CDR1 and CDR2: SEHNR, FQNEAQ (reference sequence). V lost 1 base to trimming and J lost 5 bases, with 12 bases between them. CDR3 size: 15 residues. The CDR3, as DNA: TGTGCCAGCAGCTTAGTTTATTCTCGGGACAATGAGCAGTTCTTC. Protein: CASSLVYSRDNEQFF.

This clone showed up just once. V gene TRBV6-6 combines with J gene TRBJ1-5; D may be TRBD1 (6 bases). Germline V lookup: CDR1 MNHNY, CDR2 SVGAGI (reference sequence). Between the trimmed V and J ends, which lost 2 bases and 7 bases, there was a span of 18 bases. This CDR3 has 16 residues. CDR3 region: CASSYRAQGGSQPQHF. The CDR3 nucleotides are TGTGCCAGCAGTTACCGAGCACAGGGCGGGAGCCAGCCCCAGCATTTT.

This chain uses TRBV19 with TRBJ1-5, with D perhaps matching TRBD1 (5 bases). The CDR3 covers 16 residues. Germline loops: CDR1 LNHDA, CDR2 SQIVND (reference sequence). V shed 6 bases and J shed 3 bases, with 18 bases lying between them. The CDR3: CASRITTEGINQPQHF. CDR3 sequence (DNA): TGTGCCAGTAGGATCACAACGGAGGGGATCAATCAGCCCCAGCATTTT.

The chain couples TRBV6-6 to TRBJ2-6; maybe TRBD1 (6 bases). This CDR3 region has 15 residues. The V end lost 6 bases, the J end lost 2 bases, and 11 bases lay between the germline ends. The germline V gene encodes CDR1 MNHNY and CDR2 SVGAGI (reference sequence). CDR3 loop: CASRPTGTGANVLTF. The DNA for the CDR3 is TGTGCCAGCAGACCTACAGGGACTGGGGCCAACGTCCTGACTTTC.

This clone was observed a handful of times. The rearrangement uses TRBV29-1 and TRBJ1-1; 8 nucleotides line up with TRBD1. The ends lost 6 bases at V and 5 bases at J; junction bases unmatched: 11. Germline lookup yields CDR1 SQVTM and CDR2 ANQGSEA. This CDR3 is built from 14 residues. CDR3 sequence reads: CSVVLRGRRTEAFF. The CDR3 DNA follows: TGCAGCGTGGTACTCAGGGGGCGTAGGACTGAAGCTTTCTTT. Drawing the rest from reference TRBV29-1 and TRBJ1-1, the complete variable domain is SAVISQKPSRDICQRGTSLTIQCQVDSQVTMMFWYRQQPGQSLTLIATANQGSEATYESGFVIDKFPISRPNLTFSTLTVSNMSPEDSSIYLCSVVLRGRRTEAFFGQGTRLTVV.

J is TRBJ2-1 and V is TRBV6-1; D possibly corresponds to TRBD1 (5 bases). Germline-derived CDR1 and CDR2 are MNHNS and SASEGT. Deletions cut 0 bases from V and 9 bases from J, with 15 bases between. This CDR3 comprises 15 residues. This CDR3 is CASSEALAGRGEQFF. The CDR3 nucleotides are TGTGCCAGCAGTGAAGCGCTGGCCGGTAGGGGTGAGCAGTTCTTC.

The rearrangement links TRBV10-3 to TRBJ2-7; D may be TRBD2 (6 bases). The V end lost 4 bases, the J end lost 5 bases, and 12 bases lay between the germline ends. This CDR3 comprises 13 residues. In germline, CDR1 is ENHRY, CDR2 SYGVKD. CDR3 amino acids: CAISVDRENEQYF. The CDR3, as DNA: TGTGCCATCAGTGTGGACCGGGAGAACGAGCAGTACTTC.